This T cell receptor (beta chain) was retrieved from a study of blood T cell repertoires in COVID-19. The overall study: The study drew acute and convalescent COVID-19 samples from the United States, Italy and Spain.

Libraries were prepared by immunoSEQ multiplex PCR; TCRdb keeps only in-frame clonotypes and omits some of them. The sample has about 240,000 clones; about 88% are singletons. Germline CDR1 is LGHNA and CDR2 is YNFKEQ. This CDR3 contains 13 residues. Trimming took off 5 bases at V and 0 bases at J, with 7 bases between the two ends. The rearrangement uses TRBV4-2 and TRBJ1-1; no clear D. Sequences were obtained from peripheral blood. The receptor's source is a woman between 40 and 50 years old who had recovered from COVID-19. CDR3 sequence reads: CASSGHVNTEAFF. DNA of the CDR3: TGTGCCAGCAGCGGGCACGTGAACACTGAAGCTTTCTTT.